Listed below are T cell receptor beta chains from one sample, sequenced in a study of T cell repertoires in MIS-A myocarditis. Generated by immunoSEQ multiplex PCR, the TCRdb table keeps only in-frame clones and is missing some. The sample gives 6,600 or so clones, under 85% of which show up once; roughly 19% is in the top ten. Sequenced input: right inferior lung lobe tissue obtained at autopsy. The receptor source for this set is a man between 18 and 29 years old with fulminant myocarditis from multisystem inflammatory syndrome in adults (MIS-A) after COVID-19. The CDR3 runs from the conserved cysteine through the conserved F or W. The order of the fields is D gene, J gene, clone size, V gene, CDR3 protein, CDR3 DNA. The D gene is left open where the match is weak. Clone size, where shown, is once, few, many, or a class for clones that have expanded.

d_gene: NA; j_gene: TRBJ1-5; abundance: NA; v_gene: TRBV6-5; CDR3aa: CASSYLGGDQPQHF; CDR3nt: TGTGCCAGCAGTTACTTAGGTGGGGATCAGCCCCAGCATTTT
d_gene: NA; j_gene: TRBJ1-1; abundance: NA; v_gene: TRBV28; CDR3aa: CASRGGPDTEAFF; CDR3nt: TGTGCCAGCAGAGGAGGGCCGGACACTGAAGCTTTCTTT
d_gene: TRBD2; j_gene: TRBJ2-7; abundance: NA; v_gene: TRBV7-2; CDR3aa: CASSFSGGYEQYF; CDR3nt: TGTGCCAGCAGCTTCAGCGGGGGCTACGAGCAGTACTTC
d_gene: NA; j_gene: TRBJ1-2; abundance: NA; v_gene: TRBV5-1; CDR3aa: CASSVGGAYYGYTF; CDR3nt: TGCGCCAGCAGCGTGGGGGGCGCCTACTATGGCTACACCTTC
d_gene: TRBD1; j_gene: TRBJ1-5; abundance: NA; v_gene: TRBV19; CDR3aa: CASSSKQGGLQPQHF; CDR3nt: TGTGCCAGTAGCTCTAAACAGGGGGGACTTCAGCCCCAGCATTTT
d_gene: TRBD1; j_gene: TRBJ2-7; abundance: once; v_gene: TRBV28; CDR3aa: CASTPIRNRGRYEQYF; CDR3nt: TGTGCCAGCACGCCGATAAGAAACAGGGGTCGATACGAGCAGTACTTC
d_gene: TRBD2; j_gene: TRBJ2-3; abundance: NA; v_gene: TRBV6-4; CDR3aa: CASSEQAGGTDTQYF; CDR3nt: TGTGCCAGCAGTGAACAGGCGGGGGGCACAGATACGCAGTATTTT
d_gene: TRBD1; j_gene: TRBJ1-1; abundance: NA; v_gene: TRBV7-8; CDR3aa: CASSRDRNTEAFF; CDR3nt: TGTGCCAGCAGCAGGGACAGGAACACTGAAGCTTTCTTT
d_gene: NA; j_gene: TRBJ1-5; abundance: NA; v_gene: TRBV6-5; CDR3aa: CASSYLRGQPQHF; CDR3nt: TGTGCCAGCAGTTACCTCCGGGGTCAGCCCCAGCATTTT
d_gene: TRBD2; j_gene: TRBJ2-5; abundance: once; v_gene: TRBV2; CDR3aa: CASSEGLAGGPETQYF; CDR3nt: TGTGCCAGCAGTGAGGGACTAGCGGGAGGGCCGGAGACCCAGTACTTC
d_gene: TRBD1; j_gene: TRBJ1-3; abundance: NA; v_gene: TRBV28; CDR3aa: CASSPGGRMVCPGNTIYF; CDR3nt: TGTGCCAGCAGTCCAGGGGGCCGAATGGTCTGCCCTGGAAACACCATATATTTT
d_gene: NA; j_gene: TRBJ1-2; abundance: NA; v_gene: TRBV7-8; CDR3aa: CASTQLGRVLNYGYTF; CDR3nt: TGTGCCAGCACCCAACTTGGCAGAGTCCTTAACTATGGCTACACCTTC
d_gene: NA; j_gene: TRBJ1-5; abundance: NA; v_gene: TRBV28; CDR3aa: CASRPGRWPQHF; CDR3nt: TGTGCCAGTCGCCCCGGGAGGTGGCCCCAGCATTTT
d_gene: NA; j_gene: TRBJ1-1; abundance: few; v_gene: TRBV19; CDR3aa: CASSVQGRGTEAFF; CDR3nt: TGTGCCAGTAGTGTGCAGGGTCGGGGCACTGAAGCTTTCTTT
d_gene: NA; j_gene: TRBJ1-2; abundance: NA; v_gene: TRBV7-2; CDR3aa: CASSPGPGVYGYTF; CDR3nt: TGTGCCAGCAGCCCTGGGCCAGGGGTCTATGGCTACACCTTC
d_gene: NA; j_gene: TRBJ1-4; abundance: NA; v_gene: TRBV29-1; CDR3aa: CSAVGLEGEKLFF; CDR3nt: TGCAGCGCAGTGGGCCTAGAAGGTGAAAAACTGTTTTTT
d_gene: NA; j_gene: TRBJ2-1; abundance: NA; v_gene: TRBV7-6; CDR3aa: CASSSTPDAYNEQFF; CDR3nt: TGTGCCAGCAGCTCGACTCCCGACGCCTACAATGAGCAGTTCTTC
d_gene: NA; j_gene: TRBJ1-1; abundance: NA; v_gene: TRBV30; CDR3aa: CAWSVGTEAFF; CDR3nt: TGTGCCTGGAGTGTAGGGACTGAAGCTTTCTTT
d_gene: NA; j_gene: TRBJ2-1; abundance: NA; v_gene: TRBV10-3; CDR3aa: CAISGGNSQFF; CDR3nt: TGTGCCATCAGTGGAGGGAATAGCCAGTTCTTC
d_gene: NA; j_gene: TRBJ1-2; abundance: NA; v_gene: TRBV9; CDR3aa: CASSVAGQGGDGYTF; CDR3nt: TGTGCCAGCAGCGTAGCTGGGCAGGGAGGCGATGGCTACACCTTC
d_gene: TRBD1; j_gene: TRBJ1-6; abundance: NA; v_gene: TRBV5-1; CDR3aa: CASSWGQGVSNSPLHF; CDR3nt: TGCGCCAGCAGCTGGGGACAGGGCGTTTCGAATTCACCCCTCCACTTT
d_gene: NA; j_gene: TRBJ2-2; abundance: NA; v_gene: TRBV25-1; CDR3aa: CASSESLGTGELFF; CDR3nt: TGTGCCAGCAGTGAGAGTTTAGGCACCGGGGAGCTGTTTTTT